This is a list of T cell receptor beta chains from one sample in a study of identical twins. Each CDR3 protein is one row after TCRdb ran MiXCR on the 5' RACE reads. The sample shows roughly 630,000 distinct CDR3 sequences, 7.1% of them seen only once. These data were also filed under a second study, of yellow fever vaccine responses in identical twins.

The sequenced sample was PBMCs. The receptors shown here come from a woman aged 18 to 35 in good health. The CDR3 runs from the conserved cysteine through the conserved F or W. A D gene is named only where the DNA matches it firmly. Expanded clones get a size class; other rows say once, few or many, or leave the size out.

j_call | clone_size | v_call | d_call | cdr3_nt | cdr3_aa
TRBJ2-2 | few | TRBV29-1 | . | TGCAGCGTCCAGGGTCCCGGGGAGCTGTTTTTT | CSVQGPGELFF
TRBJ2-1 | many | TRBV12-3/TRBV12-4 | TRBD1 | TGTGCCAGCAGTTTGGACAGGGTTTGGGTCTTC | CASSLDRVWVF
TRBJ2-2 | many | TRBV4-1 | TRBD1 | TGCGCCAGCAGCCAAGTATCGACAGGGCTGGGGGAGCTGTTTTTT | CASSQVSTGLGELFF
TRBJ2-1 | many | TRBV12-3/TRBV12-4 | TRBD1 | TGTGCCAGCAGTTCGACTCCGGGACAGGGGAGTAATGAGCAGTTCTTC | CASSSTPGQGSNEQFF
TRBJ1-5 | . | TRBV2 | . | TGTGCCAGCAGTGAACGGAGGGCAGAGTCCAATCAGCCCCAGCATTTT | CASSERRAESNQPQHF
TRBJ1-6 | few | TRBV7-9 | . | TGTGCCAGCAGCTATTCCACCAATTCACCCCTCCACTTT | CASSYSTNSPLHF
TRBJ1-1 | . | TRBV7-2 | . | TGTGCCAGCAGCTACGTACCGGGCGCCACTGAAGCTTTCTTT | CASSYVPGATEAFF
TRBJ2-7 | many | TRBV28 | TRBD1 | TGTGCCAGCAGTTTGGCCCACAGGGGATCCATCTACGAGCAGTACTTC | CASSLAHRGSIYEQYF
TRBJ2-1 | many | TRBV12-3/TRBV12-4 | . | TGTGCCAGCACCACTCGCGATGAGCAGTTCTTC | CASTTRDEQFF
TRBJ2-1 | few | TRBV5-1 | TRBD1 | TGCGCCAGCAGAGCTCCCGGGGACAGGGTATACAATGAGCAGTTCTTC | CASRAPGDRVYNEQFF
TRBJ2-5 | few | TRBV4-1 | TRBD2 | TGCGCCAGCAGCCAAGATCAGGGGACTAGCGGGAGGACCCAGTACTTC | CASSQDQGTSGRTQYF